This T cell receptor (beta chain) comes out of a study of blood T cells in healthy people across ages. The CDR3 is 14 amino acids. Trimming removed 4 bases from V and 7 bases from J, with 14 bases in between. Germline CDR1 and CDR2: LNHNV and YYDKDF (reference sequence). A second PCR, run for 7 to 11 cycles, used a sample-barcoded 5' primer plus a J-beta primer mix. Each CDR3 protein is one row after TCRdb ran MiXCR on the 5' RACE reads. The sample consists of under 800,000 distinct CDR3 sequences, over 20% of them appearing once. In its sample, this clonotype was seen a few times. All donors came from Russia, were Caucasian and healthy, and spanned ages about 6 to 90.

Sample: blood. The V and J genes are TRBV15 and TRBJ1-5; D gene ambiguous. This TCR came from a man in his 70s in good health. CDR3 sequence (DNA): TGTGCCACCAGCATCCATCAGACGTACCAGCCCCAGCATTTT. Translation gives CATSIHQTYQPQHF.